These 14 T cell receptor beta chains share one sample of origin, sequenced in a study of OX40 agonist ivuxolimab in advanced cancers. Sequenced by immunoSEQ multiplex PCR; TCRdb stores in-frame clones only, minus some. The sample shows more than 55,000 clones, about nine tenths of them seen only once. Sequences were derived from CD4+ or CD8+ T cells sorted from blood, sampled in a trial of the OX40 agonist ivuxolimab. All receptors come from an adult with an advanced solid tumor such as melanoma, head and neck, liver or kidney cancer.

V gene TRBV6-5 combines with J gene TRBJ2-1; D may match TRBD1 or TRBD2 (5 bases each). From germline, CDR1 is MNHEY and CDR2 SVGAGI. Trimming took 4 bases from V and 6 from J, leaving 19 bases between them. The CDR3 is made up of 16 amino acids. The CDR3 sequence: CASSLFGDQLGNEQFF. CDR3 nucleotides: TGTGCCAGCAGTTTATTCGGGGACCAATTAGGCAATGAGCAGTTCTTC.

This chain joins TRBV5-4 and TRBJ2-7, with 7 bases that match TRBD2. The CDR3 is 11 amino acids. The V and J ends lost 10 bases and 6 bases, in that order; junction bases with no gene match: 7. Germline V gene data show CDR1 as SGHNT and CDR2 as YYREEE (reference sequence). The DNA of the CDR3 is TGTGCCGCCGGCGGGAGCGGCGAGCAGTACTTC. The encoded protein is CAAGGSGEQYF. The entire variable domain, with the rest obtained from reference TRBV5-4 and TRBJ2-7, is as follows: ETGVTQSPTHLIKTRGQQVTLRCSSQSGHNTVSWYQQALGQGPQFIFQYYREEENGRGNFPPRFSGLQFPNYSSELNVNALELDDSALYLCAAGGSGEQYFGPGTRLTVT.

The chain has TRBV19 and TRBJ2-2; no reliable D call. Deletions cut 3 bases from V and 5 bases from J, with 22 bases between. Germline values: CDR1 LNHDA, CDR2 SQIVND (reference sequence). This CDR3 spans 18 amino acids. As DNA, the CDR3 is TGTGCCAGTAGTATCAGACCAGCCACCAGAGTAGAGACCGGGGAGCTGTTTTTT. Encoded protein: CASSIRPATRVETGELFF.

The genes are TRBV4-2 and TRBJ2-3, with a possible D match to TRBD2 (5 bases). Germline V gene lookup returns CDR1 LGHNA and CDR2 YNFKEQ. V shed 1 base and J shed 4 bases, with 12 bases lying between them. This CDR3 comprises 15 residues. CDR3 DNA sequence: TGTGCCAGCAGCCAAGTATCGAGCGGTGCAGATACGCAGTATTTT. Protein product: CASSQVSSGADTQYF.

The chain has TRBV5-1 and TRBJ1-2, with TRBD1 identical over 7 bases. CDR3 length: 17 residues. J was trimmed by 4 bases and V by 0 bases; bases with no gene match: 12. Germline V gene sequence: CDR1 SGHRS, CDR2 YFSETQ. The CDR3 protein is CASSLVRDSLIPYGYTF. The CDR3 nucleotides are TGCGCCAGCAGCTTGGTTCGGGACAGCTTAATACCCTATGGCTACACCTTC.

This chain uses TRBV7-3 with TRBJ2-5; D is possibly TRBD2 (6 bases). Germline CDR1 is SGHTA and CDR2 is FQGTGA. This CDR3 comprises 13 residues. Here the CDR3 DNA reads TGTGCTTCGGGGACTGCTCGTTCGGAGACCCAGTACTTC. It encodes CASGTARSETQYF.

The V gene is TRBV9, the J gene TRBJ2-1; TRBD2 aligns across 8 bases. Germline V gene sequence: CDR1 SGDLS, CDR2 YYNGEE. The CDR3 has 16 amino acids. With V trimmed by 3 bases and J by 5 bases, 10 bases remained unmatched. The CDR3 loop reads CASSGPGTRKHNEQFF. The DNA of the CDR3 is TGTGCCAGCAGCGGACCCGGGACTAGAAAACACAATGAGCAGTTCTTC.

This chain uses TRBV11-2 with TRBJ2-1; D is ambiguous. V gave up 1 base and J gave up 1 base, with 8 bases separating them. In germline, CDR1 is SGHAT, CDR2 FQNNGV. CDR3 length equals 15 residues. The DNA of the CDR3 is TGTGCCAGCAGCTTAGTCGTAGGGTCCTACAATGAGCAGTTCTTC. It is translated as CASSLVVGSYNEQFF.

The rearrangement links TRBV6-1 to TRBJ2-3, with TRBD1 identical over 7 bases. Per germline, CDR1 MNHNS and CDR2 SASEGT. The CDR3 runs 14 residues. The V and J ends lost 7 bases and 1 base, in that order; junction bases with no gene match: 5. The CDR3, as DNA: TGTGCCAGCACCCTTGACAGGGGCACAGATACGCAGTATTTT. This gives the protein CASTLDRGTDTQYF.

The chain recombines TRBV2 with TRBJ1-5, with D unresolved. Deletions cut 7 bases from V and 3 bases from J, with 10 bases between. Germline CDR1 SNHLY, CDR2 FYNNEI. CDR3 length equals 13 residues. The CDR3, as DNA: TGTGCCAGCATGCCGGATTTCAATCAGCCCCAGCATTTT. It encodes CASMPDFNQPQHF.

The CDR3 reads CASSQDGSGTDTQYF. In DNA form, the CDR3 reads TGTGCCAGCAGCCAAGATGGTAGCGGGACAGATACGCAGTATTTT. This chain uses TRBV4-2 with TRBJ2-3, with 7 bases identical to TRBD2. The germline CDR1 and CDR2 sequences are LGHNA and YNFKEQ. The CDR3 has 15 amino acids. V gave up 0 bases and J gave up 3 bases; unmatched junction bases: 3.

The gene calls are TRBV7-2 and TRBJ1-5; D possibly corresponds to TRBD1 (6 bases). This CDR3 comprises 13 residues. Trimming shortened V by 5 bases and J by 7 bases, and 12 bases separated the two germline ends. CDR1 and CDR2 from the germline V gene are SGHTA and FQGNSA. The CDR3 nucleotides are TGTGCCAGCAGCACAGGGCTACGCCAGCCCCAGCATTTT. Translating gives CASSTGLRQPQHF.

The gene calls are TRBV28 and TRBJ2-3; TRBD1 matches 9 bases. This CDR3 is built from 15 residues. From germline, CDR1 is MDHEN and CDR2 SYDVKM. V gave up 4 bases and J gave up 9 bases; unmatched junction bases: 11. For the CDR3, the DNA is TGTGCCAGCAGTTCGTTGGGGACAGGGCCCCGAACGCAGTATTTT. Its translation is CASSSLGTGPRTQYF. Drawing the rest from reference TRBV28 and TRBJ2-3, the complete variable domain is DVKVTQSSRYLVKRTGEKVFLECVQDMDHENMFWYRQDPGLGLRLIYFSYDVKMKEKGDIPEGYSVSREKKERFSLILESASTNQTSMYLCASSSLGTGPRTQYFGPGTRLTVL.

V is TRBV5-1 and J is TRBJ2-5; the D is unclear. The CDR3 runs 13 residues. V dropped 0 bases and J dropped 5 bases, with 8 bases sitting between them. CDR1 SGHRS and CDR2 YFSETQ come from the germline V gene. Written as DNA, the CDR3 is TGCGCCAGCAGCTTGGGTGGTGTGGAGACCCAGTACTTC. This sequence encodes CASSLGGVETQYF.